The present TCR beta chain was sequenced within a study of neurological immune-mediated disorders. In this sample, this clonotype turned up many times. V lost 4 bases, J lost 6 bases, and 11 bases stayed unmatched. The CDR3 totals 16 residues. The germline gives CDR1 LGHNA, CDR2 YSLEER. TCRdb redid the calling of the 5' RACE reads with MiXCR, one entry per CDR3 protein. The data show 50,000 or so distinct CDR3 sequences, roughly 24% seen once. The chain has TRBV4-3 and TRBJ2-7; 11 nucleotides align to TRBD2. This clonotype was obtained from a woman aged 70-85 years in good health. Input material: PBMCs. As DNA, the CDR3 is TGCGCCAGCAGCCGGGTACTAGCGGGAGAGGGCTCCGAGCAGTACTTC. Translating it yields CASSRVLAGEGSEQYF.